These T cell receptor beta chains were read from a single sample in a study of CD4+ T cells in melanoma. The data were produced by immunoSEQ multiplex PCR, yet TCRdb's version contains in-frame clones alone and is incomplete. Counted here are about 10,000 clones, about 70% occurring once; the ten biggest clones make up roughly a quarter. The sample comprised cells from a culture (not recorded whether cultured in vitro). The receptor source for this set is a human donor with melanoma. Each CDR3 is given with its conserved first and last residue. The D gene is left open where the match is weak. Only some rows state a clone size, as once, few, many or a class for expanded clones.

V	J	length	size	D	CDR3	DNA
TRBV18	TRBJ2-5	14	-	TRBD1	CASSPDRGGETQYF	TGTGCCAGCTCCCCGGACAGGGGGGGAGAGACCCAGTACTTC
TRBV18	TRBJ1-1	13	-	-	CASSHSVNTEAFF	TGTGCCAGCTCGCACAGTGTGAACACTGAAGCTTTCTTT
TRBV28	TRBJ1-5	15	-	-	CASIENPQESQPQHF	TGTGCCAGCATCGAAAATCCGCAGGAAAGTCAGCCCCAGCATTTT
TRBV19	TRBJ1-5	16	-	TRBD1	CASREGAGGSSQPQHF	TGTGCCAGTAGGGAGGGGGCGGGGGGCTCCAGTCAGCCCCAGCATTTT
TRBV4-1	TRBJ1-1	13	-	-	CASSDSLNTEAFF	TGCGCCAGCAGCGACAGTTTGAACACTGAAGCTTTCTTT
TRBV13	TRBJ2-3	14	-	-	CASSPRRLLDTQYF	TGTGCCAGCAGTCCGAGACGGCTCTTAGATACGCAGTATTTT
TRBV30	TRBJ2-5	14	-	TRBD2	CAWSLAGGVETQYF	TGTGCCTGGAGCTTGGCGGGGGGGGTAGAGACCCAGTACTTC
TRBV24-1	TRBJ2-7	17	-	-	CATSDRLIGRLMREQYF	TGTGCCACCAGTGATCGGCTTATCGGACGGCTGATGAGAGAGCAGTACTTC
TRBV19	TRBJ2-5	15	-	-	CASSPLGARLETQYF	TGTGCCAGTAGTCCCCTCGGAGCTAGGCTAGAGACCCAGTACTTC
TRBV2	TRBJ2-3	14	-	-	CASLGGVRTDTQYF	TGTGCCAGCCTAGGCGGGGTGCGCACAGATACGCAGTATTTT
TRBV7-9	TRBJ1-5	12	-	-	CASSRGNQPQHF	TGTGCCAGCAGCCGCGGTAATCAGCCCCAGCATTTT
TRBV3-1/TRBV3-2	TRBJ1-2	15	-	-	CASSHFEPGSRGYTF	TGTGCCAGCAGCCATTTTGAGCCGGGTTCCCGTGGCTACACCTTC
TRBV5-1	TRBJ2-5	12	-	-	CASSPDRETQYF	TGCGCCAGCAGCCCGGACAGAGAGACCCAGTACTTC
TRBV6-5	TRBJ1-5	13	-	TRBD1	CASSTGGGQPQHF	TGTGCCAGCAGTACAGGGGGAGGTCAGCCCCAGCATTTT
TRBV2	TRBJ2-3	16	-	TRBD2	CASQRGGGGAGDTQYF	TGTGCCAGCCAAAGGGGTGGCGGGGGGGCCGGAGATACGCAGTATTTT
TRBV11-2	TRBJ2-1	15	-	-	CASSLDRGSYNEQFF	TGTGCCAGCAGCTTAGATCGGGGGTCCTACAATGAGCAGTTCTTC
TRBV5-1	TRBJ2-7	15	-	TRBD1	CASSSSGTGPYEQYF	TGCGCCAGCAGCTCGTCCGGGACAGGGCCCTACGAGCAGTACTTC
TRBV11-2	TRBJ2-6	18	-	TRBD1	CASSPKVTGGSGANVLTF	TGTGCCAGCAGCCCCAAGGTTACAGGGGGCTCTGGGGCCAACGTCCTGACTTTC
TRBV7-2	TRBJ2-4	15	-	-	CASSLTRVAKNIQYF	TGTGCCAGCAGCTTAACGAGGGTAGCCAAAAACATTCAGTACTTC
TRBV11-2	TRBJ1-1	14	-	TRBD1	CASSPDRGGTEAFF	TGTGCCAGCAGCCCCGACAGGGGAGGCACTGAAGCTTTCTTT
TRBV4-1	TRBJ1-4	13	-	-	CASSWTAAEKLFF	TGCGCCAGCAGTTGGACAGCCGCGGAAAAACTGTTTTTT
TRBV5-5	TRBJ2-2	15	-	TRBD2	CASSYSGGATGELFF	TGTGCCAGCTCCTATAGCGGGGGGGCGACCGGGGAGCTGTTTTTT
TRBV13	TRBJ1-1	14	few	-	CASSLEGEVTEAFF	TGTGCCAGCAGCTTAGAAGGGGAAGTCACTGAAGCTTTCTTT
TRBV27	TRBJ1-1	14	-	-	CASSLSGASTEAFF	TGTGCCAGCAGTCTCTCGGGGGCGAGTACTGAAGCTTTCTTT